This T cell receptor (beta chain) was captured by sequencing in a study of blood T cell repertoires in COVID-19. Study context: Collection of acute and convalescent COVID-19 samples took place in the United States, Italy and Spain. In each case, the material was cDNA or gDNA derived from T cells, B-cell-depleted T cells, or PBMCs.

The CDR3 is 16 amino acids. Germline V lookup: CDR1 SGHTA, CDR2 FQGNSA. Trimming removed 5 bases from V and 3 bases from J; junction bases left unmatched: 11. As handled by the study authors: The authors estimated nucleated cell counts from reference gene primer amplification. Assay: immunoSEQ multiplex PCR; the TCRdb copy retains only in-frame clones and omits some. That table is the source of V, J and clone size, and D and trimming were worked out from the DNA. The data contain about 140,000 clones, under 90% of them singletons. The receptor's source is a woman of 80 years or more in a cohort sampled during active or convalescent COVID-19. The rearrangement joins TRBV7-2 to TRBJ2-5; the match to TRBD2 covers 8 bases. Sequencing was performed on peripheral blood. The CDR3 sequence: CASSRTGGVNEETQYF. CDR3 sequence (DNA): TGTGCCAGCAGCCGTACCGGGGGGGTGAACGAAGAGACCCAGTACTTC.